Listed below are T cell receptor beta chains from one sample, sequenced in a study of chemoradiotherapy in HPV16-positive cancers. This table comes from immunoSEQ multiplex PCR, and its TCRdb copy is limited to in-frame clones, with some not included. The sample records some 29,000 clones, over 90% being singletons. The sequencing here drew on blood, taken from a patient who underwent chemoradiotherapy. Receptors originate from a human donor with HPV-associated anogenital cancer. Each CDR3 is given with its conserved first and last residue. D genes are given only for firm matches. Not all rows give a size; the values are once, few, many and, for expanded clones, a class.

CDR3 protein: CASSPSRDRVRGETQYF
CDR3 DNA: TGTGCCAGCAGCCCGTCCCGGGACAGGGTACGAGGGGAGACCCAGTACTTC
V gene: TRBV11-2
J gene: TRBJ2-5
clone size: NA
D gene: TRBD1

CDR3 protein: CASSTGSSYEQYF
CDR3 DNA: TGTGCCAGCAGTACTGGGAGCTCCTACGAGCAGTACTTC
V gene: TRBV27
J gene: TRBJ2-7
clone size: NA
D gene: NA

CDR3 protein: CASSLSGRGGYTF
CDR3 DNA: TGCGCCAGCAGCTTGTCAGGGAGGGGAGGCTACACCTTC
V gene: TRBV5-1
J gene: TRBJ1-2
clone size: NA
D gene: NA

CDR3 protein: CASREGHVTWEQYF
CDR3 DNA: TGTGCCAGCAGGGAAGGACACGTAACCTGGGAGCAGTACTTC
V gene: TRBV28
J gene: TRBJ2-7
clone size: NA
D gene: NA

CDR3 protein: CASSTGNTAYNSPLHF
CDR3 DNA: TGTGCCAGCTCAACCGGGAATACGGCCTATAATTCACCCCTCCACTTT
V gene: TRBV18
J gene: TRBJ1-6
clone size: NA
D gene: NA

CDR3 protein: CASSQFRGFSNYGYTF
CDR3 DNA: TGCGCCAGCAGCCAATTTCGGGGATTTAGTAACTATGGCTACACCTTC
V gene: TRBV4-3
J gene: TRBJ1-2
clone size: NA
D gene: NA

CDR3 protein: CASSPRQTLSTDTQYF
CDR3 DNA: TGTGCCAGCAGCCCACGACAGACCCTTAGCACAGATACGCAGTATTTT
V gene: TRBV7-9
J gene: TRBJ2-3
clone size: NA
D gene: NA

CDR3 protein: CASSYTDRGGTDTQYF
CDR3 DNA: TGTGCCAGCAGCTACACCGACAGGGGGGGCACAGATACGCAGTATTTT
V gene: TRBV7-9
J gene: TRBJ2-3
clone size: NA
D gene: TRBD1

CDR3 protein: CASSNRQNQPQHF
CDR3 DNA: TGTGCCAGTAGCAACAGGCAAAATCAGCCCCAGCATTTT
V gene: TRBV19
J gene: TRBJ1-5
clone size: NA
D gene: NA

CDR3 protein: CASSFGGGSNQPQHF
CDR3 DNA: TGTGCCAGCAGTTTCGGGGGCGGAAGCAATCAGCCCCAGCATTTT
V gene: TRBV28
J gene: TRBJ1-5
clone size: NA
D gene: NA

CDR3 protein: CASSPSGQGYNEQFF
CDR3 DNA: TGTGCCAGCAGCCCGTCGGGACAGGGATACAATGAGCAGTTCTTC
V gene: TRBV5-4
J gene: TRBJ2-1
clone size: NA
D gene: TRBD1

CDR3 protein: CASGRGPEAFF
CDR3 DNA: TGTGCCAGCGGCCGGGGACCTGAAGCTTTCTTT
V gene: TRBV2
J gene: TRBJ1-1
clone size: few
D gene: NA

CDR3 protein: CASRSGTNTGELFF
CDR3 DNA: TGTGCCAGCAGGAGCGGGACGAACACCGGGGAGCTGTTTTTT
V gene: TRBV6-5
J gene: TRBJ2-2
clone size: NA
D gene: TRBD2

CDR3 protein: CASSQDSAYGYTF
CDR3 DNA: TGTGCCAGCAGCCAAGACAGTGCCTATGGCTACACCTTC
V gene: TRBV7-9
J gene: TRBJ1-2
clone size: NA
D gene: NA

CDR3 protein: CASSLDRVRTSSYNEQFF
CDR3 DNA: TGTGCCAGCAGCTTAGACAGGGTGAGGACAAGCTCCTACAATGAGCAGTTCTTC
V gene: TRBV7-9
J gene: TRBJ2-1
clone size: NA
D gene: NA

CDR3 protein: CASSGGSSYNSPLHF
CDR3 DNA: TGTGCCAGCAGCGGAGGGAGCTCCTATAATTCACCCCTCCACTTT
V gene: TRBV5-4
J gene: TRBJ1-6
clone size: few
D gene: NA

CDR3 protein: CASSFPGGHEQYF
CDR3 DNA: TGTGCCAGCAGTTTCCCTGGAGGTCACGAGCAGTACTTC
V gene: TRBV27
J gene: TRBJ2-7
clone size: NA
D gene: NA

CDR3 protein: CASSPQGQGTSEQYF
CDR3 DNA: TGTGCCAGCTCACCCCAAGGACAGGGGACCTCCGAGCAGTACTTC
V gene: TRBV18
J gene: TRBJ2-7
clone size: NA
D gene: TRBD1

CDR3 protein: CATSRDSLYGYTF
CDR3 DNA: TGTGCCACCAGCAGAGATAGTTTGTATGGCTACACCTTC
V gene: TRBV15
J gene: TRBJ1-2
clone size: NA
D gene: NA

CDR3 protein: CASRDRGYGYTF
CDR3 DNA: TGTGCCAGCAGAGACAGGGGGTATGGCTACACCTTC
V gene: TRBV6-1
J gene: TRBJ1-2
clone size: NA
D gene: TRBD1

CDR3 protein: CASSFTGGGDEQFF
CDR3 DNA: TGTGCCAGCAGCTTTACAGGGGGCGGCGATGAGCAGTTCTTC
V gene: TRBV7-6
J gene: TRBJ2-1
clone size: once
D gene: TRBD1

CDR3 protein: CSVAPSPAEAFF
CDR3 DNA: TGCAGCGTTGCCCCCTCCCCCGCTGAAGCTTTCTTT
V gene: TRBV29-1
J gene: TRBJ1-1
clone size: NA
D gene: NA

CDR3 protein: CASSLGPRIGNTIYF
CDR3 DNA: TGTGCCAGCAGCTTAGGACCGCGAATAGGAAACACCATATATTTT
V gene: TRBV11-2
J gene: TRBJ1-3
clone size: NA
D gene: NA

CDR3 protein: CASSLRDRSSGANVLTF
CDR3 DNA: TGCGCCAGCAGCCTCCGGGACAGGAGCTCTGGGGCCAACGTCCTGACTTTC
V gene: TRBV4-1
J gene: TRBJ2-6
clone size: NA
D gene: TRBD1

CDR3 protein: CASRPPLFTDTEAFF
CDR3 DNA: TGTGCCAGCAGGCCCCCGCTTTTCACAGACACTGAAGCTTTCTTT
V gene: TRBV6-6
J gene: TRBJ1-1
clone size: NA
D gene: NA

CDR3 protein: CASSPLGGANVLTF
CDR3 DNA: TGTGCCAGCAGCCCCCTAGGTGGGGCCAACGTCCTGACTTTC
V gene: TRBV7-9
J gene: TRBJ2-6
clone size: NA
D gene: NA

CDR3 protein: CASSPQATNEKLFF
CDR3 DNA: TGTGCCAGCTCACCCCAGGCAACTAATGAAAAACTGTTTTTT
V gene: TRBV18
J gene: TRBJ1-4
clone size: NA
D gene: NA

CDR3 protein: CASSFGGTDTQYF
CDR3 DNA: TGCGCCAGCAGCTTCGGGGGCACAGATACGCAGTATTTT
V gene: TRBV5-1
J gene: TRBJ2-3
clone size: NA
D gene: NA

CDR3 protein: CASSQYSGANVLTF
CDR3 DNA: TGTGCCAGCTCTCAATACTCTGGGGCCAACGTCCTGACTTTC
V gene: TRBV18
J gene: TRBJ2-6
clone size: NA
D gene: NA

CDR3 protein: CASSPTAGVDTQYF
CDR3 DNA: TGCGCCAGCAGCCCAACGGCAGGGGTAGATACGCAGTATTTT
V gene: TRBV4-1
J gene: TRBJ2-3
clone size: NA
D gene: NA

CDR3 protein: CASSQDSAPRGEAFF
CDR3 DNA: TGTGCCAGCAGCCAAGATTCCGCTCCCCGGGGAGAAGCTTTCTTT
V gene: TRBV4-2
J gene: TRBJ1-1
clone size: NA
D gene: NA

CDR3 protein: CATSSRDRGNEKLFF
CDR3 DNA: TGTGCCACCAGCAGCCGAGACAGGGGTAATGAAAAACTGTTTTTT
V gene: TRBV15
J gene: TRBJ1-4
clone size: NA
D gene: TRBD1

CDR3 protein: CASSSRGQGTEAFF
CDR3 DNA: TGCGCCAGCAGCTCTAGGGGGCAGGGTACTGAAGCTTTCTTT
V gene: TRBV5-1
J gene: TRBJ1-1
clone size: once
D gene: TRBD1

CDR3 protein: CASSPTGLSLYTDTQYF
CDR3 DNA: TGTGCCAGCAGCCCTACCGGACTATCGCTCTACACAGATACGCAGTATTTT
V gene: TRBV7-2
J gene: TRBJ2-3
clone size: NA
D gene: NA

CDR3 protein: CASSITPYSNQPQHF
CDR3 DNA: TGTGCCAGTAGTATTACTCCTTATAGCAATCAGCCCCAGCATTTT
V gene: TRBV19
J gene: TRBJ1-5
clone size: NA
D gene: NA

CDR3 protein: CASSLIRGNTEAFF
CDR3 DNA: TGTGCCAGCAGCTTGATTAGGGGGAACACTGAAGCTTTCTTT
V gene: TRBV5-6
J gene: TRBJ1-1
clone size: NA
D gene: NA

CDR3 protein: CASSYPEGLTEAFF
CDR3 DNA: TGTGCCAGCAGCTACCCCGAAGGACTAACAGAAGCTTTCTTT
V gene: TRBV28
J gene: TRBJ1-1
clone size: NA
D gene: NA

CDR3 protein: CASSLGTSSKTTDTQYF
CDR3 DNA: TGCGCCAGCAGCTTGGGGACTAGCAGCAAAACCACAGATACGCAGTATTTT
V gene: TRBV5-1
J gene: TRBJ2-3
clone size: NA
D gene: TRBD2

CDR3 protein: CATQGSWNTGELFF
CDR3 DNA: TGTGCCACCCAAGGGTCCTGGAACACCGGGGAGCTGTTTTTT
V gene: TRBV28
J gene: TRBJ2-2
clone size: NA
D gene: NA

CDR3 protein: CASRLSLDREHEQYF
CDR3 DNA: TGTGCCAGCAGGCTCTCCTTGGACAGGGAGCACGAGCAGTACTTC
V gene: TRBV13
J gene: TRBJ2-7
clone size: NA
D gene: TRBD1

CDR3 protein: CASSPGTGSFGNQPQHF
CDR3 DNA: TGTGCCAGCTCACCGGGGACAGGGAGTTTTGGCAATCAGCCCCAGCATTTT
V gene: TRBV18
J gene: TRBJ1-5
clone size: NA
D gene: TRBD1

CDR3 protein: CASSLVPQGNSPLHF
CDR3 DNA: TGTGCCAGCAGCTTAGTCCCCCAGGGAAATTCACCCCTCCACTTT
V gene: TRBV7-2
J gene: TRBJ1-6
clone size: NA
D gene: NA

CDR3 protein: CASSSSGGPTDTQYF
CDR3 DNA: TGTGCCAGCAGCTCTTCCGGGGGGCCAACAGATACGCAGTATTTT
V gene: TRBV7-7
J gene: TRBJ2-3
clone size: NA
D gene: NA

CDR3 protein: CASSPRRGMNTEAFF
CDR3 DNA: TGTGCCAGCTCACCACGGCGGGGAATGAACACTGAAGCTTTCTTT
V gene: TRBV18
J gene: TRBJ1-1
clone size: once
D gene: NA

CDR3 protein: CASSPPGQGAGELFF
CDR3 DNA: TGTGCCAGCTCACCTCCGGGACAGGGAGCCGGGGAGCTGTTTTTT
V gene: TRBV18
J gene: TRBJ2-2
clone size: NA
D gene: TRBD1

CDR3 protein: CASSLARGASYEQYF
CDR3 DNA: TGTGCCAGTAGTTTAGCCCGGGGGGCCTCCTACGAGCAGTACTTC
V gene: TRBV19
J gene: TRBJ2-7
clone size: NA
D gene: NA

CDR3 protein: CASSQEGTGQGPPPHEQFF
CDR3 DNA: TGTGCCAGCAGCCAAGAGGGGACAGGGCAGGGACCCCCCCCTCATGAGCAGTTCTTC
V gene: TRBV4-2
J gene: TRBJ2-1
clone size: NA
D gene: TRBD1

CDR3 protein: CASSLNTGVPNQPQHF
CDR3 DNA: TGTGCCAGCAGCTTAAATACAGGGGTCCCTAATCAGCCCCAGCATTTT
V gene: TRBV7-8
J gene: TRBJ1-5
clone size: NA
D gene: TRBD1

CDR3 protein: CAKRILTNGYTF
CDR3 DNA: TGTGCCAAACGTATCCTCACTAATGGCTACACCTTC
V gene: TRBV9
J gene: TRBJ1-2
clone size: NA
D gene: NA

CDR3 protein: CASRTARYEQYF
CDR3 DNA: TGTGCCAGCCGGACAGCCCGCTACGAGCAGTACTTC
V gene: TRBV6-1
J gene: TRBJ2-7
clone size: NA
D gene: NA

CDR3 protein: CASEDPSTDTQYF
CDR3 DNA: TGTGCCAGTGAAGATCCTAGCACAGATACGCAGTATTTT
V gene: TRBV19
J gene: TRBJ2-3
clone size: NA
D gene: NA

CDR3 protein: CASRAAGAYSFF
CDR3 DNA: TGTGCCAGCAGGGCTGCGGGGGCATACTCGTTCTTC
V gene: TRBV5-6
J gene: TRBJ2-1
clone size: NA
D gene: NA

CDR3 protein: CASSSGQSGNTIYF
CDR3 DNA: TGCGCCAGCAGCTCGGGACAGTCTGGAAACACCATATATTTT
V gene: TRBV5-1
J gene: TRBJ1-3
clone size: NA
D gene: TRBD1

CDR3 protein: CASSVGGPYNEQFF
CDR3 DNA: TGTGCCTCCTCCGTGGGAGGGCCGTACAATGAGCAGTTCTTC
V gene: TRBV28
J gene: TRBJ2-1
clone size: NA
D gene: TRBD2

CDR3 protein: CSARGIREYF
CDR3 DNA: TGCAGTGCCAGAGGGATAAGGGAGTATTTT
V gene: TRBV20-1
J gene: TRBJ2-3
clone size: once
D gene: NA